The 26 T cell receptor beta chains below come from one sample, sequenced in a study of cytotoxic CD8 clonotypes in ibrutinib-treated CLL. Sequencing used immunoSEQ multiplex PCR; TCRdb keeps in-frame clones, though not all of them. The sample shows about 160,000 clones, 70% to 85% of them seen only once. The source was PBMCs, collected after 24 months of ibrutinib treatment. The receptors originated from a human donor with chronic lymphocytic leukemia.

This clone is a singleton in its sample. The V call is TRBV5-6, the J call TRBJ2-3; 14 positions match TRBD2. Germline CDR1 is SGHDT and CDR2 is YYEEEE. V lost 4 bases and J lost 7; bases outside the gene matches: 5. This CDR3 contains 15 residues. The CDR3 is CASSRGLAGANTQYF. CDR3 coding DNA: TGTGCCAGCAGCCGGGGACTAGCGGGAGCCAATACGCAGTATTTT.

Written as DNA, the CDR3 is TGCGCCAGCAGCTTGCAACAGGGGGCAGCCTACGAGCAGTACTTC. Translated, it gives CASSLQQGAAYEQYF. The chain carries TRBV5-1 and TRBJ2-7; 9 bases match TRBD1. The ends lost 1 base at V and 2 bases at J; junction bases unmatched: 4. Germline-derived CDR1 and CDR2 are SGHRS and YFSETQ. The CDR3 covers 15 residues.

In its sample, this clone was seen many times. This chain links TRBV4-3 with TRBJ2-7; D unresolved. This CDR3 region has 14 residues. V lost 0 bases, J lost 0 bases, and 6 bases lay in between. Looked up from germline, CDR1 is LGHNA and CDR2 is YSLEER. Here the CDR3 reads CASSQDSLSYEQYF. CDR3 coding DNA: TGCGCCAGCAGCCAAGACAGCCTCTCCTACGAGCAGTACTTC.

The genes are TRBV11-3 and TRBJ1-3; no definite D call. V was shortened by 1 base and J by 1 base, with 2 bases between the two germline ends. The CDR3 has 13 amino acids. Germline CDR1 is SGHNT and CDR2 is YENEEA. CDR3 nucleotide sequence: TGTGCCAGCAGCTTAGTTTCTGGAAACACCATATATTTT. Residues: CASSLVSGNTIYF. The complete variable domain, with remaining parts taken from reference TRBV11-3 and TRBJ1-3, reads EAGVVQSPRYKIIEKKQPVAFWCNPISGHNTLYWYLQNLGQGPELLIRYENEEAVDDSQLPKDRFSAERLKGVDSTLKIQPAELGDSAVYLCASSLVSGNTIYFGEGSWLTVV.

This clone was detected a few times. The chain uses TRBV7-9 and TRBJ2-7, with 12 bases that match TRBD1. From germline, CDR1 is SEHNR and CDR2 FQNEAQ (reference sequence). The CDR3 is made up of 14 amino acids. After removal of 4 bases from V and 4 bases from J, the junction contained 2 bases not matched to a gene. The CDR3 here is CASSSGQGAYEQYF. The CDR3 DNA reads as TGTGCCAGCAGCTCGGGACAGGGGGCGTACGAGCAGTACTTC.

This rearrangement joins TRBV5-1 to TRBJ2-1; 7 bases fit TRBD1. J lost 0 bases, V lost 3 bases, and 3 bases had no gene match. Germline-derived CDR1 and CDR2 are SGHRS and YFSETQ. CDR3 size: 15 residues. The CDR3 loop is CASSYTGASYNEQFF. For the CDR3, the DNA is TGCGCCAGCAGCTACACAGGGGCCTCCTACAATGAGCAGTTCTTC.

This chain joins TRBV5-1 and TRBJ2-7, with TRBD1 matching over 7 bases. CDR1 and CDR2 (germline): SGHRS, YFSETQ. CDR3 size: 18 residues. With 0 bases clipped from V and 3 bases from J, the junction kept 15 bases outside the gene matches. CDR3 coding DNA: TGCGCCAGCAGCTTGGGCTTATTTTCAGGGGGTAGGATCTACGAGCAGTACTTC. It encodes CASSLGLFSGGRIYEQYF. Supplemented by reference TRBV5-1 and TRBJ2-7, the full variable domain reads KAGVTQTPRYLIKTRGQQVTLSCSPISGHRSVSWYQQTPGQGLQFLFEYFSETQRNKGNFPGRFSGRQFSNSRSEMNVSTLELGDSALYLCASSLGLFSGGRIYEQYFGPGTRLTVT.

CDR3 residues: CASSRRSSNEKLFF. In DNA, the CDR3 is TGTGCCAGCTCACGGCGGAGCTCTAATGAAAAACTGTTTTTT. This rearrangement joins TRBV18 to TRBJ1-4; D unclear. The V end lost 4 bases, the J end lost 3 bases, and 9 bases lay between the germline ends. The CDR3 is 14 residues long. Germline V gives CDR1 KGHSH, CDR2 LQKENI.

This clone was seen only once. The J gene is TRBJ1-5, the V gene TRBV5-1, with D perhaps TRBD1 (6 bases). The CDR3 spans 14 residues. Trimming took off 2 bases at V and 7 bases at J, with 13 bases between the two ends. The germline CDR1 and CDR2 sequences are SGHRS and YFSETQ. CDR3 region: CASSFEQGDQPQHF. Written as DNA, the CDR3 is TGCGCCAGCAGCTTCGAACAGGGTGACCAGCCCCAGCATTTT.

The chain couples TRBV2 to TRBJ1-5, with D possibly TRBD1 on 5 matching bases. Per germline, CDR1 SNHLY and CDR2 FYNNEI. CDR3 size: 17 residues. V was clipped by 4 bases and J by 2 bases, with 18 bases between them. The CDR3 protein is CASSGVPTEWGNQPQHF. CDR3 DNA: TGTGCCAGCAGTGGTGTCCCGACAGAGTGGGGCAATCAGCCCCAGCATTTT.

The CDR3 region has the DNA TGTGCCAGCAGTTTTCAGGGTAGGGATCAGCCCCAGCATTTT. Protein product: CASSFQGRDQPQHF. The chain recombines TRBV28 with TRBJ1-5, with a possible D match to TRBD1 (5 bases). Germline CDR1 and CDR2: MDHEN and SYDVKM. Trimming removed 3 bases from V and 5 bases from J, with 11 bases in between. The length of the CDR3 is 14 residues.

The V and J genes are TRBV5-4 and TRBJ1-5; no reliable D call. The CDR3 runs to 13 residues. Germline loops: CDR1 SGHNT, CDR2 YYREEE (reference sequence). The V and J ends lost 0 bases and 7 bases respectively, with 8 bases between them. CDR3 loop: CASSLGPGQPQHF. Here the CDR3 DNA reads TGTGCCAGCAGCTTGGGTCCTGGGCAGCCCCAGCATTTT.

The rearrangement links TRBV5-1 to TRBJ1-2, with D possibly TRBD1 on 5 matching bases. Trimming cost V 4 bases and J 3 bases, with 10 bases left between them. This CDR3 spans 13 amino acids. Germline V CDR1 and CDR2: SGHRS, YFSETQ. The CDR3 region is CASSNGTDYGYTF. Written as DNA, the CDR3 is TGCGCCAGCAGCAATGGGACGGACTATGGCTACACCTTC.

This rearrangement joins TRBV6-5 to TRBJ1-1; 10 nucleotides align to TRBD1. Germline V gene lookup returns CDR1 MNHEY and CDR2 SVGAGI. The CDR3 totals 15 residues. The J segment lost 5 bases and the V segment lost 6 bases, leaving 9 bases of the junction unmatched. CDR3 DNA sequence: TGTGCCAGCAGCTCCGGGACAGGGGCAGGGACTGAAGCTTTCTTT. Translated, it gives CASSSGTGAGTEAFF.

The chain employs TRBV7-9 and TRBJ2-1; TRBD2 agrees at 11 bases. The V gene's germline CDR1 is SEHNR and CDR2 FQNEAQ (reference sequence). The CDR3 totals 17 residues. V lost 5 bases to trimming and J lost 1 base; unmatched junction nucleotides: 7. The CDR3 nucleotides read TGTGCCAGCAGCCTAGGGACTAGCGGAATATCCTACAATGAGCAGTTCTTC. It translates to CASSLGTSGISYNEQFF.

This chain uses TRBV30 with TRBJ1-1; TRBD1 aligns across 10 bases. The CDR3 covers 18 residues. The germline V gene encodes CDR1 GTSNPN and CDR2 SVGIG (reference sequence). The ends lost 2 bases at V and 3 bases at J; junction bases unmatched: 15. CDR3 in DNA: TGTGCCTGGAGTACCTTTCTTCGGACAGGGGGAAAGGACACTGAAGCTTTCTTT. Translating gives CAWSTFLRTGGKDTEAFF.

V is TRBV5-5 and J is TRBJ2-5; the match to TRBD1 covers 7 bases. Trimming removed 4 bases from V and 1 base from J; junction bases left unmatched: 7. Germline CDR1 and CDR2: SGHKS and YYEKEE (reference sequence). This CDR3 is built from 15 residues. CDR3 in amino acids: CASSHGTVSQETQYF. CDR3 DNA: TGTGCCAGCAGCCACGGGACAGTGAGCCAAGAGACCCAGTACTTC. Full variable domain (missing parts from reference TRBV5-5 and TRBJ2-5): DAGVTQSPTHLIKTRGQQVTLRCSPISGHKSVSWYQQVLGQGPQFIFQYYEKEERGRGNFPDRFSARQFPNYSSELNVNALLLGDSALYLCASSHGTVSQETQYFGPGTRLLVL.

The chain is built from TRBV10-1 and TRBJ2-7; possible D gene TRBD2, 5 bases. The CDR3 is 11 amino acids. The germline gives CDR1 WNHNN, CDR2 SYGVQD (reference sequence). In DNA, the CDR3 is TGCGCGAGCGGCAGGAACAGCGAGCAGTACTTC. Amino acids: CASGRNSEQYF.

The CDR3 DNA reads TGTGCCAGCCGAACAGGGAGTTTAGGGTCACCCCTCCACTTT. It is translated as CASRTGSLGSPLHF. The chain has TRBV2 and TRBJ1-6; the D gene is possibly TRBD1 (6 bases). The CDR3 is made up of 14 amino acids. The germline V gene has CDR1 SNHLY and CDR2 FYNNEI. Trimming left V 8 bases short and J 10 bases short, with 18 bases between.

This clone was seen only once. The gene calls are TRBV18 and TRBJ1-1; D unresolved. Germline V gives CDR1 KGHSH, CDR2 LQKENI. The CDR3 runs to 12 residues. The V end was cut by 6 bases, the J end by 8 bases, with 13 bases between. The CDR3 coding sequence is TGTGCCAGCTCCCTGTGGCGGGGAGAAGCTTTCTTT. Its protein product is CASSLWRGEAFF.

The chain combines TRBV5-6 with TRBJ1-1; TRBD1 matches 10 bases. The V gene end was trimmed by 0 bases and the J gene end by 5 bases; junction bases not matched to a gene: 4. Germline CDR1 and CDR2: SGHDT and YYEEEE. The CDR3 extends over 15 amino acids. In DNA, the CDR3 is TGTGCCAGCAGCTTGGGACCGGGACAGGGGACTGAAGCTTTCTTT. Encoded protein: CASSLGPGQGTEAFF.

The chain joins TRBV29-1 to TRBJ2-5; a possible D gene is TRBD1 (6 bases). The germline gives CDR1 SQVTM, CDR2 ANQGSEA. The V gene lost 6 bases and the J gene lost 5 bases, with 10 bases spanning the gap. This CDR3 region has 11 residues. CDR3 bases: TGCAGCGTACGGACAGTGGAGACCCAGTACTTC. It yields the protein CSVRTVETQYF.

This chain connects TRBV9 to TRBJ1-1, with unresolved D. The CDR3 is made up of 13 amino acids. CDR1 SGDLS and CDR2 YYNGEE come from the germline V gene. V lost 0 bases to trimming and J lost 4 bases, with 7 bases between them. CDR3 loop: CASSVDEVTEAFF. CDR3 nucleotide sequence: TGTGCCAGCAGCGTAGACGAGGTCACTGAAGCTTTCTTT.

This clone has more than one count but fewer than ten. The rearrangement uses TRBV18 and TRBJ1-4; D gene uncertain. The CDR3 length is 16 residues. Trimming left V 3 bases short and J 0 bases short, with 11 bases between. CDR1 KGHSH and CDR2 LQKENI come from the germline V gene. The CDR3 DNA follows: TGTGCCAGCTCACCTGAGAACCCTGCAACTAATGAAAAACTGTTTTTT. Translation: CASSPENPATNEKLFF.

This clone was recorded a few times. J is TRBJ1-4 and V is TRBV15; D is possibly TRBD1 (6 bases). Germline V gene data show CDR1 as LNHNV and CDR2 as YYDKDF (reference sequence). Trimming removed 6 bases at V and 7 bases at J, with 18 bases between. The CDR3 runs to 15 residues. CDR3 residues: CATRRYRAEGEKLFF. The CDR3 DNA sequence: TGTGCCACCAGGCGATACAGGGCGGAGGGTGAAAAACTGTTTTTT.

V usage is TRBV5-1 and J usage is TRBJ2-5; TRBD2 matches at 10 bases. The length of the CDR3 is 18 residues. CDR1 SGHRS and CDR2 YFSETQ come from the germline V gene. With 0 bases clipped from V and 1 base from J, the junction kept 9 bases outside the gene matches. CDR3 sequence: CASSLVAGGSLFQETQYF. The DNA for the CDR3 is TGCGCCAGCAGCTTGGTAGCGGGGGGCTCACTTTTCCAAGAGACCCAGTACTTC.